This is a list of T cell receptor beta chains from one sample in a study of CD8 T cells in Susac syndrome. Each CDR3 protein is one row after TCRdb ran MiXCR on the immunoSEQ multiplex PCR reads. The top ten hold around 0.14% of the sample, which has 110,000 or so distinct CDR3 sequences, about nine tenths seen once. The specimen was CD4+ T cells from PBMCs. The receptors derive from a human donor in good health. Both conserved end residues are part of each CDR3. The D gene is left open where the match is weak. Rows may omit the clone size; those that give it use once, few, many or a size class.

clone_size	cdr3_length	v_call	j_call	d_call	cdr3_nt	cdr3_aa
.	11	TRBV29-1	TRBJ2-3	.	TGCAGCGGCCGGGACACAGATACGCAGTATTTT	CSGRDTDTQYF
.	15	TRBV7-9	TRBJ2-7	.	TGTGCCAGCAGCCCTCGGGCTTCACCCGAGCAGGAGCAGTACTTC	CASSPRASPEQEQYF
.	12	TRBV28	TRBJ1-1	TRBD1	TGTGCCAGCAGACTACAGGGGACTGAAGCTTTCTTT	CASRLQGTEAFF
.	15	TRBV5-1	TRBJ2-7	TRBD2	TGCGCCAGCGGCCCAGTTAGCGGGGGGGCCCGGGAGCAGTACTTC	CASGPVSGGAREQYF
few	15	TRBV7-2	TRBJ2-7	.	TGTGCCAGCAGCGCGACTGGTGTTCGCTCCTACGAGCAGTACTTC	CASSATGVRSYEQYF
.	16	TRBV7-9	TRBJ2-1	.	TGTGCCAGCAGCCAGGGTAAGTGGGACGACTACAATGAGCAGTTCTTC	CASSQGKWDDYNEQFF
.	14	TRBV7-2	TRBJ1-1	.	TGTGCCAGCAACACCGGTGGGGGGGGCACTGAAGCTTTCTTT	CASNTGGGGTEAFF
.	16	TRBV11-2	TRBJ2-1	.	TGTGCCAGCAGCCAGAGAGCGGACAGCTCCTACAATGAGCAGTTCTTC	CASSQRADSSYNEQFF
.	16	TRBV4-3	TRBJ2-1	TRBD2	TGCGCCAGCAGCCATATAGCGGGAAGCTCCTACAATGAGCAGTTCTTC	CASSHIAGSSYNEQFF
.	13	TRBV25-1	TRBJ2-2	.	TGTGCCAGCAGTTCAGGGAACACCGGGGAGCTGTGTTTT	CASSSGNTGELCF
once	13	TRBV6-5	TRBJ2-2	.	TGTGCCAGCAGTCCTAGCCTCGCCGGGGAGCTGTTTTTT	CASSPSLAGELFF
.	15	TRBV2	TRBJ1-2	TRBD1	TGTGCCAGCAGTGGATCAGGGGGTAAGGACTATGGCTACACCTTC	CASSGSGGKDYGYTF
.	13	TRBV5-1	TRBJ1-1	TRBD1	TGCGCCAGCAGCTTGGACAGGGGGGCTGAAGCTTTCTTT	CASSLDRGAEAFF
.	13	TRBV2	TRBJ1-1	.	TGTGCCAGCAGCCTAGAACCCCATGTTGAAGCTTTCTTT	CASSLEPHVEAFF
.	13	TRBV10-3	TRBJ2-7	TRBD1	TGTGCCATCAGTGGGGGGACAGACTACGAGCAGTACTTC	CAISGGTDYEQYF
.	15	TRBV5-1	TRBJ2-3	.	TGCGCCAGCAGCTTGGATCCAGCAGCCACAGATACGCAGTATTTT	CASSLDPAATDTQYF
.	15	TRBV11-1	TRBJ1-1	TRBD1	TGTGCCAGCAGCCTGGGACAGAGCTTGAACACTGAAGCTTTCTTT	CASSLGQSLNTEAFF
.	13	TRBV6-4	TRBJ2-1	TRBD2	TGTGCCAGCAGTGGGACTAGCGGGAGCGAGCAGTTCTTC	CASSGTSGSEQFF
.	15	TRBV6-5	TRBJ1-5	TRBD1	TGTGCCAGCAGTTACTCGGTGACAGGGAGTCAGCCCCAGCATTTT	CASSYSVTGSQPQHF
.	16	TRBV20-1	TRBJ1-1	.	TGCAGTGCTAGGCCCTTACCGGGCGGCCAAAACACTGAAGCTTTCTTT	CSARPLPGGQNTEAFF
few	14	TRBV7-9	TRBJ1-1	.	TGTGCCAGCAGTTACCTGACACGGAACACTGAAGCTTTCTTT	CASSYLTRNTEAFF
.	11	TRBV12-3/TRBV12-4	TRBJ2-4	.	TGTGCCAGCAGTTTAGGGGACATGCCCAACTTC	CASSLGDMPNF
.	13	TRBV6-2/TRBV6-3	TRBJ2-7	.	TGTGCCAGCAGCCAGCGGAACTCCTACGAGCAGTACTTC	CASSQRNSYEQYF
.	12	TRBV19	TRBJ2-7	TRBD2	TGTGCCCAGAGACTAGCTACCTACGAGCAGTACTTC	CAQRLATYEQYF
.	14	TRBV4-1	TRBJ2-5	.	TGCGCCAGCAGCCAAGCGGTTGGGGGAGAGACCCAGTACTTC	CASSQAVGGETQYF
once	12	TRBV29-1	TRBJ1-6	.	TGCAGCGTTGTCAACGGGAATTCACCCCTCCACTTT	CSVVNGNSPLHF
.	15	TRBV5-1	TRBJ2-1	.	TGCGCCAGCAGCTGGGGTAGGGAACCCTACAATGAGCAGTTCTTC	CASSWGREPYNEQFF
.	18	TRBV3-1	TRBJ1-3	.	TGTGCCAGCAGCCAATTTCCCCCTGGGGGCCAGAGTGGAAACACCATATATTTT	CASSQFPPGGQSGNTIYF
.	15	TRBV3-1	TRBJ1-2	.	TGTGCCAGCAGCCAGGGCGGGGGGGAAACCTATGGCTACACCTTC	CASSQGGGETYGYTF
once	16	TRBV19	TRBJ2-1	.	TGTGCCAGTAGTATGATCCGGGTCCTAAAGATCAATGAGCAGTTCTTC	CASSMIRVLKINEQFF
.	11	TRBV19	TRBJ2-2	.	TGTGCCAGTAGTTTCCGCGGGGAGCTGTTTTTT	CASSFRGELFF
.	14	TRBV4-3	TRBJ2-2	.	TGCGCCAGCAGCCAAGAGGCGAGAGGCGGGGAGCTGTTTTTT	CASSQEARGGELFF
.	15	TRBV7-9	TRBJ1-1	.	TGTGCCAGCAGCTCAACGCAGGGAGCGAACACTGAAGCTTTCTTT	CASSSTQGANTEAFF
.	17	TRBV7-3	TRBJ2-1	TRBD2	TGTGCCAGCAGCTCCCTCCCGGGACTAGCGGGAGATTTTGAGCAGTTCTTC	CASSSLPGLAGDFEQFF
.	14	TRBV4-2	TRBJ2-2	.	TGTGCCAGCAGCCAAGCGGTGAAGGCCGGGGAGCTGTTTTTT	CASSQAVKAGELFF
.	14	TRBV10-3	TRBJ1-2	TRBD1	TGTGCCATCAGTGAGTCGGGGACAGGGCGGCGCTACACCTTC	CAISESGTGRRYTF
.	12	TRBV29-1	TRBJ2-3	.	TGCAGCGTTGAAACCAGCACAGATACGCAGTATTTT	CSVETSTDTQYF
.	19	TRBV23-1	TRBJ2-2	.	TGCGCCAGCAGTCATGCCGGGTCTGGCCCTTCCCCGGGTGGGGGGGAGCTGTTTTTT	CASSHAGSGPSPGGGELFF
.	15	TRBV7-8	TRBJ1-5	TRBD1	TGTGCCAGCAGCTTAGAAACAGGGGGTAATCAGCCCCAGCATTTT	CASSLETGGNQPQHF
.	14	TRBV29-1	TRBJ1-1	.	TGCAGCGTTGCCTTCGCGGGGGTGAACACTGAAGCTTTCTTT	CSVAFAGVNTEAFF
.	16	TRBV11-1	TRBJ2-7	TRBD1	TGTGCCAGCAGCTTCGGGGACAGGGTGTTGGGGTACGAGCAGTACTTC	CASSFGDRVLGYEQYF
once	16	TRBV3-1	TRBJ2-1	TRBD2	TGTGCCAGCAGCCAACTAGCGGGAGGGCCAACTAATGAGCAGTTCTTC	CASSQLAGGPTNEQFF
.	12	TRBV12-3/TRBV12-4	TRBJ1-1	.	TGTGCCAGCACCGAAACAGCAAACGAAGCTTTCTTT	CASTETANEAFF
.	12	TRBV30	TRBJ1-1	.	TGTGCCTGGAGTGTACTAAACACTGAAGCTTTCTTT	CAWSVLNTEAFF
.	14	TRBV5-1	TRBJ2-2	.	TGCGCCACCGCGGACTACACCAACACCGGGGAGCTGTTTTTT	CATADYTNTGELFF
.	15	TRBV29-1	TRBJ2-1	.	TGCAGCGTTGATCGGGGCCCCCAGAGGAGGAATGAGCAGTTCTTC	CSVDRGPQRRNEQFF
once	16	TRBV18	TRBJ2-6	.	TGTGCCAGCTCTGAAGCGAGGCGGTCTGGGGCCAACGTCCTGACTTTC	CASSEARRSGANVLTF
.	13	TRBV7-2	TRBJ1-2	.	TGTGCCAGCAGCTTCTCAGGGGACTATGGCTACACCTTC	CASSFSGDYGYTF
.	15	TRBV6-2/TRBV6-3	TRBJ1-1	.	TGTGCCAGCAGGGTGGAACCAGGGGTGAACACTGAAGCTTTCTTT	CASRVEPGVNTEAFF
.	13	TRBV2	TRBJ2-7	TRBD1	TGTGCCAGCTGCCCAGGGGGCAACTACGAGCAGTACTTC	CASCPGGNYEQYF